The entry that follows covers one T cell receptor beta chain sequence. Residents of 24 US areas, aged roughly 18 to 89 years, made up the participants. For recovered donors of Cohort 3, there were two negative PCRs, clearance, or symptom resolution. The data belong to a study of blood T cell repertoires in COVID-19. Using immunoSEQ multiplex PCR, the repertoire was profiled, and TCRdb retains in-frame clones only, with some absent. This sample has roughly 230,000 clones; around 82% occur once, and the top ten carry about 3.5%. The CDR3 totals 16 residues. V lost 6 bases, J lost 7 bases, and 22 bases lay in between. Germline CDR1 is MDHEN and CDR2 is SYDVKM.

This clonotype was obtained from a man between 45 and 60 years old who had recovered from COVID-19. This chain links TRBV28 with TRBJ1-5; no clear D gene. Specimen: PBMCs or T cells enriched from blood (not recorded which). The CDR3 here is CASSRPGLRAGQPQHF. For the CDR3, the DNA is TGTGCCAGCAGCAGACCGGGCCTCCGGGCGGGCCAGCCCCAGCATTTT.